This T cell receptor (beta chain) stems from a study of OX40 agonist ivuxolimab in advanced cancers. Study context: Antecedent anti-PD-1, anti-PD-L1 or anti-CTLA-4 therapy was permissible, with under 50% having received some. Among those treated, three patients had partial responses, one with hepatocellular carcinoma and two with cutaneous melanoma.

Germline-derived CDR1 and CDR2 are MNHEY and SVGAGI. The CDR3 loop spans 16 amino acids. Profiled with immunoSEQ multiplex PCR; TCRdb holds only in-frame clones, not every one. The data show 100,000 to 130,000 clones, with about 91% seen just once and 0.66% held by the top ten. Overall study results and limits: At doses 0.1 to 3.0 mg/kg, CD4+ and CD8+ clones expanded.

Worth noting for this clone: Its antigen is currently unknown. A read error may produce the germline difference seen at one junction end.

Blood samples were obtained at baseline, cycle 4 day 1, and cycle 7 day 1. Sequences were derived from CD4+ or CD8+ T cells sorted from blood, sampled in a trial of the OX40 agonist ivuxolimab. This rearrangement joins TRBV6-5 to TRBJ1-6; 10 bases fit TRBD1. The sequence was obtained from an adult with an advanced solid tumor such as melanoma, head and neck, liver or kidney cancer. The CDR3 DNA reads as TGTGCCAGCAGCTACTCGTGGACAGGGGGAGTTTCACCCCTCCACTTT. Its translation is CASSYSWTGGVSPLHF.